These 13 T cell receptor beta chains share one sample of origin, sequenced in a study of T-cell reconstitution after alpha-beta-depleted transplantation in children. Unique molecular identifiers were incorporated during preparation of the TCRbeta library. Via MiXCR, TCRdb re-called the PCR reads, giving one row per CDR3 protein. The table has about 830,000 distinct CDR3 sequences, roughly 16% seen once; the top ten hold 5%. The specimen comprised PBMCs, mostly from graft donor cells, sampled 360 days after TCRalphabeta/CD19-depleted stem cell transplant. The receptors come from a male patient younger than 18 who had a stem cell transplant for acute lymphoblastic leukemia, so the T cells may come from the graft donor.

This clonotype has a handful of counts. For the CDR3, the DNA is TGTGCCATCACGGAACGACTCCAAGAGACCCAGTACTTC. This encodes CAITERLQETQYF. The J gene is TRBJ2-5, the V gene TRBV10-3; no firm D call. With 7 bases removed from V and 1 base from J, the gap between germline ends came to 10 bases. The CDR3 contains 13 residues. Germline-derived CDR1 and CDR2 are ENHRY and SYGVKD.

This clonotype appeared a few times. The chain links TRBV6-5 to TRBJ1-1; 7 nucleotides agree with TRBD1. This CDR3 has 15 amino acids. With V trimmed by 2 bases and J by 2 bases, 5 bases remained unmatched. CDR1 is MNHEY and CDR2 is SVGAGI in the germline V gene. This chain's CDR3 is CASSYASGGNTEAFF. Here the CDR3 DNA reads TGTGCCAGCAGTTACGCCTCAGGGGGAAACACTGAAGCTTTCTTT.

This clonotype was seen more than once but under ten times. V is TRBV4-1 and J is TRBJ2-7, with TRBD2 matching 8 bases. With 1 base clipped from V and 7 bases from J, the junction kept 24 bases outside the gene matches. The CDR3 loop spans 20 amino acids. From germline, CDR1 is MGHRA and CDR2 YSYEKL. CDR3 coding DNA: TGCGCCAGCAGCCAAGTGTCCCTTGGAGCGCTCGGAGCGGGAGTGGGGGAGCAGTACTTC. Its translation is CASSQVSLGALGAGVGEQYF.

This chain links TRBV3-1 with TRBJ2-2; 9 bases fit TRBD2. V shed 4 bases, J shed 9 bases, and the junction held 12 bases outside the gene matches. Germline loops: CDR1 LGHDT, CDR2 YNNKEL (reference sequence). The CDR3 totals 16 residues. CDR3 coding DNA: TGTGCCAGCAGCCGAAGGGGGACTAGCAGTACCCGGGAGCTGTTTTTT. Its protein is CASSRRGTSSTRELFF. The complete variable domain, with remaining parts taken from reference TRBV3-1 and TRBJ2-2, reads DTAVSQTPKYLVTQMGNDKSIKCEQNLGHDTMYWYKQDSKKFLKIMFSYNNKELIINETVPNRFSPKSPDKAHLNLHINSLELGDSAVYFCASSRRGTSSTRELFFGEGSRLTVL.

The chain links TRBV18 to TRBJ1-4; D may be TRBD1 (5 bases). The germline V gene has CDR1 KGHSH and CDR2 LQKENI. V lost 5 bases and J lost 0, with 13 bases in between. The CDR3 is 16 amino acids. CDR3 bases: TGTGCCAGCTCATCCTACCGACAGTCAACTAATGAAAAACTGTTTTTT. As protein: CASSSYRQSTNEKLFF.

V gene TRBV5-5 combines with J gene TRBJ2-5; TRBD2 matches 13 bases. The CDR3 spans 16 residues. V shed 0 bases and J 4 bases; nucleotides not matched to a gene: 3. Germline lookup yields CDR1 SGHKS and CDR2 YYEKEE (reference sequence). CDR3 DNA sequence: TGTGCCAGCAGCTTGGGGGGACTAGCGGGACGAGAGACCCAGTACTTC. This encodes CASSLGGLAGRETQYF.

The chain's CDR3 is CASRQDSLLNTEAFF. In DNA form, the CDR3 reads TGTGCCAGCCGGCAGGACAGCCTCCTGAACACTGAAGCTTTCTTT. The chain couples TRBV2 to TRBJ1-1; D might be TRBD1 (6 bases). The V end was cut by 8 bases, the J end by 0 bases, with 16 bases between. The germline CDR1 and CDR2 sequences are SNHLY and FYNNEI. The CDR3 loop spans 15 amino acids.

V and J are TRBV11-2 and TRBJ2-3, with D unclear. This CDR3 comprises 16 residues. V dropped 1 base and J dropped 4 bases, with 15 bases sitting between them. Germline V gene data show CDR1 as SGHAT and CDR2 as FQNNGV. In DNA form, the CDR3 reads TGTGCCAGCAGCTTAGGGTTTGCGGTCGAGGCAGATACGCAGTATTTT. Its translation is CASSLGFAVEADTQYF.

This chain links TRBV28 with TRBJ2-3; a possible D gene is TRBD1 (7 bases). Trimming cost V 6 bases and J 3 bases, with 16 bases left between them. The germline V gene has CDR1 MDHEN and CDR2 SYDVKM. The CDR3 loop spans 15 amino acids. The CDR3 DNA is TGTGCCAGCAGCCCGGTGGAGGGGGCAACAGATACGCAGTATTTT. Protein product: CASSPVEGATDTQYF.

The rearrangement joins TRBV12-3 or TRBV12-4 to TRBJ2-2; D call uncertain. The V gene lost 7 bases and the J gene lost 7 bases, with 7 bases spanning the gap. This CDR3 has 11 residues. The CDR3 coding sequence is TGTGCCAGCACCCGTAACGGGGAGCTGTTTTTT. Residues: CASTRNGELFF.

Only a few counts were recorded for this clonotype. This rearrangement joins TRBV20-1 to TRBJ1-1, with D tentatively TRBD1 (5 bases). CDR3 length: 12 residues. Germline V CDR1 and CDR2: DFQATT, SNEGSKA (reference sequence). V gave up 7 bases and J gave up 0 bases, with 9 bases separating them. The CDR3 protein is CSVYRMNTEAFF. In nucleotides, the CDR3 is TGCAGTGTGTACAGGATGAACACTGAAGCTTTCTTT.

This clonotype was observed at least ten times. This rearrangement joins TRBV20-1 to TRBJ2-3, with a weak D call TRBD2 (6 bases). Per germline, CDR1 DFQATT and CDR2 SNEGSKA (reference sequence). The CDR3 spans 15 residues. The V end lost 4 bases, the J end lost 2 bases, and 16 bases lay between the germline ends. In DNA form, the CDR3 reads TGCAGTGCTACCCCAGTTAGCGGTAACACAGATACGCAGTATTTT. Its translation: CSATPVSGNTDTQYF.

This clonotype was counted only a few times. The J gene is TRBJ2-1, the V gene TRBV9; 9 bases agree with TRBD2. This CDR3 comprises 17 residues. Trimming removed 3 bases from V and 6 bases from J; junction bases left unmatched: 13. Germline V gene lookup returns CDR1 SGDLS and CDR2 YYNGEE. The CDR3 sequence: CASSARPGTSWGNEQFF. DNA of the CDR3: TGTGCCAGCAGCGCCCGGCCCGGGACTAGCTGGGGCAATGAGCAGTTCTTC.